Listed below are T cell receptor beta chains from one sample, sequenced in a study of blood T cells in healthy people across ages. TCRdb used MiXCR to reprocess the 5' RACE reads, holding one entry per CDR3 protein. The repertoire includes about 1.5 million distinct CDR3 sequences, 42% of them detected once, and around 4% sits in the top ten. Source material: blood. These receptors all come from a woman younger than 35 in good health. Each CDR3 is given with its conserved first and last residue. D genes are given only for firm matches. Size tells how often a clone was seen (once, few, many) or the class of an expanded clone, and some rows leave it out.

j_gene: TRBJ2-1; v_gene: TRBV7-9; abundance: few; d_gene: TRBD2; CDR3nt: TGTGCCAGCAGCTCCAGCGGGACGCCCTCCTACAATGAGCAGTTCTTC; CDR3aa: CASSSSGTPSYNEQFF
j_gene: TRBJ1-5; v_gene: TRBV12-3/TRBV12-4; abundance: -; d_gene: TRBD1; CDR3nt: TGTGCCAGCAGTTTAATAGTGGACAGGGAAGGGGAATACAATCAGCCCCAGCATTTT; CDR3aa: CASSLIVDREGEYNQPQHF
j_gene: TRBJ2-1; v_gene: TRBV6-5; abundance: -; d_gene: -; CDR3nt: TGTGCCAGCAGCCCAATCCCCGGAGATGAGCAGTTCTTC; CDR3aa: CASSPIPGDEQFF
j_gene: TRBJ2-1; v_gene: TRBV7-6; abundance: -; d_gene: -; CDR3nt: TGTGCCGGCAGTACCGACATAGGAGACAATGAGCAGTTCTTC; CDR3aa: CAGSTDIGDNEQFF
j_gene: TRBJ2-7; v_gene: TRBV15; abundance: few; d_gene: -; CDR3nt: TGTGCCACCAGCAGAGGCGGTGGCCGATCTATTGGCTACGAGCAGTACTTC; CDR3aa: CATSRGGGRSIGYEQYF
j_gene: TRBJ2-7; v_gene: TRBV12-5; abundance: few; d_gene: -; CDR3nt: TGTGCTAGTGGTTTGTACGCAGGTCTCGAGCAGTACTTC; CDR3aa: CASGLYAGLEQYF
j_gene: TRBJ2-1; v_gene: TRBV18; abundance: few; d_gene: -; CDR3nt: TGTGCCAGCTCACCATGGGGAAACTCCTACAATGAGCAGTTCTTC; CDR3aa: CASSPWGNSYNEQFF
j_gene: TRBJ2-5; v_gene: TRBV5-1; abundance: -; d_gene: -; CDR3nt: TGCGCCAGCAAGGTAGCGTCCCAAGAGACCCAGTACTTC; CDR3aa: CASKVASQETQYF
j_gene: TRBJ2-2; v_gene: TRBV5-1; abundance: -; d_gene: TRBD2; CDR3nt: TGCGCCAGCCACGGGACTAGCGGCACCGGGGAGCTGTTTTTT; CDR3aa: CASHGTSGTGELFF
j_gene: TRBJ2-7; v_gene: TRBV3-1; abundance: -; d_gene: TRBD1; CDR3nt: TGTGCCAGCAGCCTAACGACAGGGAGACGGGATCAGTACTTC; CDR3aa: CASSLTTGRRDQYF
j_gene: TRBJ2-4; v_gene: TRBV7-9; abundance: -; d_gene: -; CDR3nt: TGTGCCAGCAGCTTAGAGGAAGCAAAAAACATTCAGTACTTC; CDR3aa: CASSLEEAKNIQYF
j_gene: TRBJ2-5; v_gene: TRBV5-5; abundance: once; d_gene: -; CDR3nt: TGTGCCAGCAGCTTGGTGGCTAGCGCCAACCAAGAGACCCAGTACTTC; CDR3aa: CASSLVASANQETQYF
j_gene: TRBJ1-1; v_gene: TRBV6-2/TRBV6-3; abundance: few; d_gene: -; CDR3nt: TGTGCCAGCAGTAACGGACAGGAAGCTTTCTTT; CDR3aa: CASSNGQEAFF
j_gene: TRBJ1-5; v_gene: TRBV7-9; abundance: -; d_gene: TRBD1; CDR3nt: TGTGCCAGCGGACAGGAGAATCAGCCCCAGCATTTT; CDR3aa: CASGQENQPQHF
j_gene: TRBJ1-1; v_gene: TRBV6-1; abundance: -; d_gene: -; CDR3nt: TGTGCCAGCAGAGCACAAGCGACCGGGACAAAAAGGAACACTGAAGCTTTCTTT; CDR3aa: CASRAQATGTKRNTEAFF
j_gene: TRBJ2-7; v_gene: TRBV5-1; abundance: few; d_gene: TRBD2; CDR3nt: TGCGCCAGCAGCCCCCAGACTAGCGCCTACGAGCAGTACTTC; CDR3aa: CASSPQTSAYEQYF
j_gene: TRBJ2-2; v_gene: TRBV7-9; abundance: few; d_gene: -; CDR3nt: TGTGCCAGCAGCTTATCGGGGAGGGAGCTGTTTTTT; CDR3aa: CASSLSGRELFF
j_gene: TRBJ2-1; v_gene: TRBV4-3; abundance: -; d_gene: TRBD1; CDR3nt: TGCGCCAGCAGCCATGCCGGGACAGGGAAAGTGTACAATGAGCAGTTCTTC; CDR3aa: CASSHAGTGKVYNEQFF
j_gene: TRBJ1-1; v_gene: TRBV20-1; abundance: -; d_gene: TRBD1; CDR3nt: TGCAGTGCTAGACTTTGGGGACAGGGGGACTCTGAAGCTTTCTTT; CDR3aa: CSARLWGQGDSEAFF
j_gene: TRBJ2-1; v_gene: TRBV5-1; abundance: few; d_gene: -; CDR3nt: TGCGCCAGCAGAGAGGGGTCTAGCTCCTACAATGAGCAGTTCTTC; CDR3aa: CASREGSSSYNEQFF
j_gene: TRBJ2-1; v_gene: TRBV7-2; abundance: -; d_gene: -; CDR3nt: TGTGCCAGCAGCTCCCGCCACATTGGGTCGGGAGCTACTGAGCAGTTCTTC; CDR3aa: CASSSRHIGSGATEQFF
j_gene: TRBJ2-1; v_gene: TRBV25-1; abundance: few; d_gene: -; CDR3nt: TGTGCCAGCAGTCGAGGGGGGACTTTCTACAATGAGCAGTTCTTC; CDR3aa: CASSRGGTFYNEQFF
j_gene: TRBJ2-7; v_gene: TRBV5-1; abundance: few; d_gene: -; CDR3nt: TGCGCCAGCAAGTCGGCCTACGAGCAGTACTTC; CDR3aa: CASKSAYEQYF
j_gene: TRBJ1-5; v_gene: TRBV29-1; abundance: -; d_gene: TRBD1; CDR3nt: TGCAGCGTTGGGGACAGTGTCATTCAGCCCCAGCATTTT; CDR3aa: CSVGDSVIQPQHF
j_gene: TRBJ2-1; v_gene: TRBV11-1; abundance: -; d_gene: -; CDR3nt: TGTGCCAGCAGTTCCTACAGGGGGATCCCCGCTAGCGGGGACTACAATGAGCAGTTCTTC; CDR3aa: CASSSYRGIPASGDYNEQFF
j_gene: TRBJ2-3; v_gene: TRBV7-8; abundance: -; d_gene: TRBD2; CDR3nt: TGTGCCAGCAGCTCCAGAGTGGCGGGGGTGTACACAGATACGCAGTATTTT; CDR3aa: CASSSRVAGVYTDTQYF
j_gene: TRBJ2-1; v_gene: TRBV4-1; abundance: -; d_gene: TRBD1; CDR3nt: TGCGCCAGCAGCCTCTCCGGGACAGGGGGCAGTAACAATGAGCAGTTCTTC; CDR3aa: CASSLSGTGGSNNEQFF
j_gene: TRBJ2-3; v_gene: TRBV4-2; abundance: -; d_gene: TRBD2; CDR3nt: TGTGCCAGCAGCCAAGGTCAGACTAGCGGGGGCACAGATACGCAGTATTTT; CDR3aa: CASSQGQTSGGTDTQYF
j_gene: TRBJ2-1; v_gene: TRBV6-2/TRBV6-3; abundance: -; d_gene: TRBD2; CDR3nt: TGTGCCAGCAGGAGACTCGGCGGACTAGTTGGTGGTGAGCAGTTCTTC; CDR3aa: CASRRLGGLVGGEQFF
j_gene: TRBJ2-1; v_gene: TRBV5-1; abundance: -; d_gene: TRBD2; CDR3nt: TGCGCCAGCAGAATCTTAACTAGCGGGAGTATGAATGAGCAGTTCTTC; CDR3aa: CASRILTSGSMNEQFF
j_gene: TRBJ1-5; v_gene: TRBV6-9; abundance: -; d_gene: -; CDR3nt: TGTGCCCCTAGGGAGGGCGGCAATCAGCCCCAGCATTTT; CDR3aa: CAPREGGNQPQHF
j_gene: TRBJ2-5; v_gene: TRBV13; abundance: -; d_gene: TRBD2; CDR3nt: TGTGCCAGCAGCTTATTGACTAGCGGAGCCAATGAGCAGTACTTC; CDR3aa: CASSLLTSGANEQYF
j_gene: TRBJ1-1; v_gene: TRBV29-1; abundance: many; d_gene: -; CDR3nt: TGCAGCGTTGAAGGAAGACTGAACACTGAAGCTTTCTTT; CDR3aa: CSVEGRLNTEAFF
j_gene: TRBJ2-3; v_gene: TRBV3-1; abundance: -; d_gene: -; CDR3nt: TGTGCCAGCAGACAGACCGGGGGAGGTACGCAGTATTTT; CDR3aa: CASRQTGGGTQYF
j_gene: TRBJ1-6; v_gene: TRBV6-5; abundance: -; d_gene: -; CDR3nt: TGTGCCAGCAGTGGCTCGGGCCAACTTTATAATTCACCCCTCCACTTT; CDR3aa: CASSGSGQLYNSPLHF
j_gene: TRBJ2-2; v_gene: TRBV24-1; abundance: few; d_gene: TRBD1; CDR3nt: TGTGCCACCAGTGATTACCGACAGGGGAACACCGGGGAGCTGTTTTTT; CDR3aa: CATSDYRQGNTGELFF
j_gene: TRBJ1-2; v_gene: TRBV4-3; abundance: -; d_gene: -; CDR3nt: TGCGCCAGCAGCCAAGACTTGTGGGCAGGGTATGGCTACACCTTC; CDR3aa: CASSQDLWAGYGYTF
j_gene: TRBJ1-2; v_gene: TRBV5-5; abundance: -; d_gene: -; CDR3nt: TGTGTCAGCAGTTACCGTGGGGGGGCCAGTTCTGGCTACACCTTC; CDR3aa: CVSSYRGGASSGYTF
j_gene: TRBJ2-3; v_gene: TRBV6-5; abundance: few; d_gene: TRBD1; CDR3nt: TGTGCCAGCAGCGCCCCCTCGACAGGGACAGATACGCAGTATTTT; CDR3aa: CASSAPSTGTDTQYF
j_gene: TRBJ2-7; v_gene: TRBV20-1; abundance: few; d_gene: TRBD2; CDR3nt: TGCAGTGCTAGGTTCCAAGCGGGAGGTTCCTACGAGCAGTACTTC; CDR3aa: CSARFQAGGSYEQYF
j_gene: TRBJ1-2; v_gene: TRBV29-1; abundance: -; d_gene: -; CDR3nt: TGCAGCGCAGGGGACCCCGGAACGTCTGGCTACACCTTC; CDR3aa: CSAGDPGTSGYTF
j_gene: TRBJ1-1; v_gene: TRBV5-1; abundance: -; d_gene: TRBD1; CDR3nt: TGCGCCAGCAAAGCCGGGACAGGGTACACTGAAGCTTTCTTT; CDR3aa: CASKAGTGYTEAFF
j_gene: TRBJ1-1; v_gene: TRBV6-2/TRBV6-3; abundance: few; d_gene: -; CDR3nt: TGTGCCAGCAGATCGACAGGTTCAAACACTGAAGCTTTCTTT; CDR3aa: CASRSTGSNTEAFF
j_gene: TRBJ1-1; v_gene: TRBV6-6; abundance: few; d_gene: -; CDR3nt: TGTGCCAGCAGTTACTCGCAGGGATCAGTTCCTGAAGCTTTCTTT; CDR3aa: CASSYSQGSVPEAFF
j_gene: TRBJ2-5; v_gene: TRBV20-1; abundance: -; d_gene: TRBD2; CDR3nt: TGCAGTGCTAGCAGGCTAGCAGGACTAGCTTCAGAGACCCAGTACTTC; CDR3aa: CSASRLAGLASETQYF
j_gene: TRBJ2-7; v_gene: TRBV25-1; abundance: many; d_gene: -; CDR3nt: TGTGCCAGCAGTATAATCTACGAGCAGTACTTC; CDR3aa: CASSIIYEQYF
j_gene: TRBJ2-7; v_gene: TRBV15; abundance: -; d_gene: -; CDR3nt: TGTGCCACCAGCAGTTCTGGACAGTTCTACGAGCAGTACTTC; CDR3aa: CATSSSGQFYEQYF
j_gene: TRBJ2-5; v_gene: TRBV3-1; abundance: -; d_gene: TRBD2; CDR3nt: TGTGCCAGCAGCCAAGATGGGGCTAGCGGTCGAAATGAGCAGTACTTC; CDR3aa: CASSQDGASGRNEQYF
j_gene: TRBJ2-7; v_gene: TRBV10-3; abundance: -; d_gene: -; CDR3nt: TGTGCCATCAGATACGGGGCAAGCTCCTACGAGCAGTACTTC; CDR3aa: CAIRYGASSYEQYF
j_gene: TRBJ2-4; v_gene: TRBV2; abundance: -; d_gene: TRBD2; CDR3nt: TGTGCCAGCACCGGGGGGGCCCGTGTGGCCAAAAACATTCAGTACTTC; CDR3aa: CASTGGARVAKNIQYF
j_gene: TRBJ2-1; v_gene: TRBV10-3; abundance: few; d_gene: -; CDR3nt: TGTGCCATCAGAAAGACAGAGGCAGATGAGCAGTTCTTC; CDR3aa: CAIRKTEADEQFF
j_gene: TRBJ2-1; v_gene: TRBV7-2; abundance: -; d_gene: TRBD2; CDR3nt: TGTGCCAGCAGCTTAGATCTAGTGTGGACTAGCGGTTACAATGAGCAGTTCTTC; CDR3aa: CASSLDLVWTSGYNEQFF
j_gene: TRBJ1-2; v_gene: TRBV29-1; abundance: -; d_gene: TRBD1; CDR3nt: TGCAGCGTTGGACAGGGGGCAGGTGGCTACACCTTC; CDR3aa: CSVGQGAGGYTF
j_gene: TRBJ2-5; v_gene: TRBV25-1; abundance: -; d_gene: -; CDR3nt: TGTGCCAGCAGAGACAGCCTCCAAGAGACCCAGTACTTC; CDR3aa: CASRDSLQETQYF